This TCR beta chain appears in the sequencing data of a study of T cells after yellow fever vaccination. The V gene lost 1 base and the J gene lost 4 bases, with 10 bases spanning the gap. The CDR3 loop spans 14 amino acids. Germline CDR1 reads SGHTA; CDR2 reads FQGNSA. 5'RACE template switching added a universal primer site and UMIs to TCR cDNA. TCRdb passed the 5' RACE reads through MiXCR, listing each CDR3 protein once. The sample has around 500,000 distinct CDR3 sequences; 20% to 25% are singletons. The genes are TRBV7-2 and TRBJ2-5; no clear D gene. This receptor was identified in a man aged 18 to 29 who received the YFV17D yellow fever vaccine. This specimen consisted of PBMCs, obtained 21 days after the first yellow fever vaccination. CDR3 protein: CASSLEYSGETQYF. For the CDR3, the DNA is TGTGCCAGCAGCTTAGAATATAGTGGAGAGACCCAGTACTTC.